This is a list of T cell receptor beta chains from one sample in a study of T cell responses to AZD1222 COVID-19 vaccine. Profiling relied on immunoSEQ multiplex PCR, and the TCRdb table lists in-frame clones only, not all of them. Of 130,000 to 150,000 clones listed, around 93% were seen once; the top ten hold about 1.9%. The specimen comprised peripheral blood, sampled on day 0 of AZD1222 vaccination. The source is an adult in good health. Both conserved end residues are trimmed from each CDR3.

j_call v_call cdr3_aa
TRBJ1-1 TRBV3-1/TRBV3-2 ASSLNRGGKNTEAF
TRBJ1-1 TRBV27 ASSPLGQPNTEAF
TRBJ2-6 TRBV11-2 ATTNFGIAGANVLT
TRBJ2-1 TRBV5-1 ASSPRALEASEQF
TRBJ2-5 TRBV3-1/TRBV3-2 ASSHVGGEGETQY
TRBJ2-5 TRBV7-2 ASSSLAGGQETQY
TRBJ1-2 TRBV7-2 ASSSQGAGNYGYT
TRBJ1-3 TRBV18 ASSQDSGNTIY
TRBJ2-7 TRBV7-9 ASSLGSGGGYEQY
TRBJ2-1 TRBV29-1 GGREYNEQF
TRBJ1-1 TRBV2 ASSEEGNTEAF
TRBJ1-1 TRBV7-3 ASSPGQGDTEAF
TRBJ2-1 TRBV6-5 ANPFCASVDEQF
TRBJ2-2 TRBV21-1 ASSLEGECGELF
TRBJ1-5 TRBV3-1/TRBV3-2 ASSQDLQGRVDQPQH
TRBJ1-2 TRBV7-8 ASSQGGGYGYT
TRBJ2-5 TRBV6-2/TRBV6-3 ASSYGQGALSETQY
TRBJ2-7 TRBV7-2 ASSPQGRLSSYEQY
TRBJ1-5 TRBV24-1 APSWEGPSNQPQH
TRBJ1-5 TRBV24-1 ATSDFGDRGPFSNQPQH
TRBJ1-4 TRBV2 ASSNQEEKLF
TRBJ2-5 TRBV6-1 ASSEAVVYGTGITQETQY
TRBJ1-4 TRBV10-1 ASSGNLGEKLF
TRBJ1-4 TRBV2 ASSEAFSNEKLF
TRBJ2-1 TRBV16 ASSPSGLAGAHNEQF
TRBJ1-2 TRBV6-5 ASSYRETYGYT
TRBJ2-3 TRBV5-1 ASSPRAQRTDTQY
TRBJ2-1 TRBV6-5 ASRSGLIDEQF
TRBJ2-7 TRBV7-2 ASSLQQGTTYEQY
TRBJ2-1 TRBV15 ATSTPQGYSNEQF
TRBJ1-2 TRBV6-5 ASSIDYGYT
TRBJ2-2 TRBV12-5 ASGLRVGELF
TRBJ1-1 TRBV2 ASMREVNTEAF
TRBJ1-1 TRBV12-3/TRBV12-4 ASSLTEGTEAF
TRBJ2-6 TRBV18 ASSLAGTTGANVLT
TRBJ1-2 TRBV2 ASGRTGLGGYT
TRBJ1-4 TRBV4-1 ASSPQGPTATNEKLF
TRBJ2-7 TRBV5-1 ASSFGQGALYEQY
TRBJ2-2 TRBV7-9 ASSFGQGAGELF
TRBJ1-2 TRBV2 ASSRQGVSYGYT
TRBJ2-1 TRBV7-6 ASSFVGSYNEQF
TRBJ2-1 TRBV9 ASSSRGTIHYNEQF
TRBJ2-1 TRBV19 ASSTNIINEQF
TRBJ1-5 TRBV4-1 ASSQARFNQPQH
TRBJ2-5 TRBV29-1 SVVLGQGDETQY
TRBJ2-1 TRBV18 ASSPNSYNEQF
TRBJ1-4 TRBV11-1 ASSLGHTNEKLF
TRBJ1-5 TRBV2 ASNLGVSNQPQH
TRBJ2-7 TRBV9 ASSPGLAGRTYEQY
TRBJ1-1 TRBV27 ASSYSHRDTEAF